The entry that follows covers one TCR beta chain sequence. Its matching antigen is unknown. This record belongs to a study of cytomegalovirus exposure and HLA in healthy donors. V lost 5 bases and J 10 bases, leaving 21 bases between the germline ends. Germline lookup yields CDR1 SGHTA and CDR2 FQGNSA. The CDR3 length is 16 residues. Study conclusions and caveats: The authors later found TCR association rates varying by HLA locus, with DRB1 most and HLA-C fewest. Reportedly, a later analysis found an Asian-associated ancestry cluster had fewer N-insertions than the roughly 700-donor mean.

PCR primers comprised 60 Vbeta and 13 Jbeta primers. The assay was immunoSEQ multiplex PCR, and TCRdb's table has in-frame clones only and misses some. The data show about 120,000 clones, about 68% seen once. The origin of this receptor is a middle-aged woman in good health and CMV-seropositive. The V gene is TRBV7-2, the J gene TRBJ1-6, with D tentatively TRBD1 (5 bases). The material sequenced was PBMCs. DNA for the CDR3: TGTGCCAGCAGCCCGAGATCTGCGGGGCTGGGATCACCCCTCCACTTT. Residues: CASSPRSAGLGSPLHF.